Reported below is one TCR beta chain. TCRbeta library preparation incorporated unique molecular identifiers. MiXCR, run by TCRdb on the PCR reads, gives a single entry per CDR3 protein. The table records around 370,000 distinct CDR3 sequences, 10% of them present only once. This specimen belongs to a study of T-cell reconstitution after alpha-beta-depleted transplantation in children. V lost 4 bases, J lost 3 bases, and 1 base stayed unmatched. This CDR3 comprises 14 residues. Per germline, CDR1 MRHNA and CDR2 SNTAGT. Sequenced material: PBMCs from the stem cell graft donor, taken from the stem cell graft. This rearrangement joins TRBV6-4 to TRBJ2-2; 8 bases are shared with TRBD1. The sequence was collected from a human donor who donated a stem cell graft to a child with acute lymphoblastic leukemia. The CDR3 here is CASSAGQDTGELFF. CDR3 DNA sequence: TGTGCCAGCAGTGCGGGACAGGACACCGGGGAGCTGTTTTTT.